Listed here are 26 T cell receptor beta chains from one sample, sequenced in a study of T-cell reconstitution after alpha-beta-depleted transplantation in children. For TCRbeta, the library was prepared with unique molecular identifiers. TCRdb re-analysed the PCR reads in MiXCR, keeping a single row per CDR3 protein. The sample has about 180,000 distinct CDR3 sequences; 11% are singletons. The sample was PBMCs, taken before TCRalphabeta/CD19-depleted stem cell transplant. These receptors all come from a boy aged 2-9 years with acute myeloid leukemia, due to receive a stem cell transplant.

This clonotype was observed many times. The chain joins TRBV3-1 to TRBJ2-5; 7 bases line up with TRBD2. V lost 1 base and J lost 5; bases outside the gene matches: 13. This CDR3 contains 17 residues. CDR1 LGHDT and CDR2 YNNKEL come from the germline V gene (reference sequence). The chain's CDR3 is CASSQGSGGEGSETQYF. The CDR3 DNA sequence: TGTGCCAGCAGCCAAGGTTCAGGCGGGGAGGGAAGTGAGACCCAGTACTTC.

This clonotype has only a few counts. This chain uses TRBV3-1 with TRBJ2-7, with 10 bases lining up with TRBD2. V shed 4 bases and J 4 bases; nucleotides not matched to a gene: 13. The germline CDR1 and CDR2 sequences are LGHDT and YNNKEL (reference sequence). The CDR3 extends over 17 amino acids. CDR3: CASSPFLQREGGYEQYF. CDR3 bases: TGTGCCAGCAGCCCGTTCCTTCAGCGGGAGGGTGGGTACGAGCAGTACTTC.

DNA for the CDR3: TGCACCAGCAGCTACACTAGCGGGGGTAGCGTGGAGCTGTTTTTT. It yields the protein CTSSYTSGGSVELFF. The gene calls are TRBV1 and TRBJ2-2; the table's TRBD2 call for D was not verified on the DNA. TRBV1 is termed a pseudogene. CDR3 size: 15 residues.

The chain recombines TRBV7-2 with TRBJ2-3, with D perhaps TRBD2 (6 bases). V was clipped by 3 bases and J by 2 bases, with 9 bases between them. The CDR3 is made up of 14 amino acids. Germline values: CDR1 SGHTA, CDR2 FQGNSA. CDR3 amino acids: CASSFAGFTDTQYF. DNA of the CDR3: TGTGCCAGCAGCTTCGCGGGATTCACAGATACGCAGTATTTT.

This clonotype was recorded many times. The chain links TRBV7-9 to TRBJ2-1, with TRBD2 as a possible D gene (5 bases). The CDR3 is 11 amino acids. Germline CDR1 SEHNR, CDR2 FQNEAQ (reference sequence). V dropped 3 bases and J dropped 15 bases, with 12 bases sitting between them. This CDR3 is CASSLGLALFF. As DNA, the CDR3 is TGTGCCAGCAGCTTGGGTCTAGCCCTGTTCTTC.

This clonotype was recorded many times. The chain joins TRBV7-8 to TRBJ1-5; weak D call: TRBD1 (6 bases). Germline values: CDR1 SGHVS, CDR2 FQNEAQ. The CDR3 spans 13 residues. V dropped 6 bases and J dropped 4 bases, with 10 bases sitting between them. The CDR3 nucleotides read TGTGCCAGCAGTCAAACAGGGAATCAGCCCCAGCATTTT. It translates to CASSQTGNQPQHF.

This clonotype was seen ten or more times. The V call is TRBV9, the J call TRBJ1-2; 9 bases fit TRBD1. The trim removed 0 bases at V and 6 bases at J, leaving 0 bases unmatched. CDR1 is SGDLS, CDR2 YYNGEE, per germline. The CDR3 sequence is 13 residues long. CDR3 DNA sequence: TGTGCCAGCAGCGTAGACAGGGGGCATGGCTACACCTTC. Translated: CASSVDRGHGYTF.

This clonotype was detected many times. The CDR3 loop is CASSLTSGTVGEQFF. CDR3 bases: TGCGCCAGCAGCCTGACTAGCGGGACGGTGGGTGAGCAGTTCTTC. V gene TRBV5-1 combines with J gene TRBJ2-1; 11 bases agree with TRBD2. Germline V gives CDR1 SGHRS, CDR2 YFSETQ. The ends lost 4 bases at V and 9 bases at J; junction bases unmatched: 9. This CDR3 region has 15 residues.

Ten or more counts support this clonotype. The chain recombines TRBV4-1 with TRBJ2-1; TRBD2 matches 8 bases. The CDR3 runs 16 residues. The germline V gene encodes CDR1 MGHRA and CDR2 YSYEKL. J lost 2 bases, V lost 2 bases, and 5 bases had no gene match. The CDR3 region has the DNA TGCGCCAGCAGCCAACCAGCGGGAGTCACCTACAATGAGCAGTTCTTC. Amino acids: CASSQPAGVTYNEQFF.

At least ten counts were recorded for this clonotype. The genes are TRBV5-1 and TRBJ2-3, with 8 bases that match TRBD2. The CDR3 covers 16 residues. V shed 2 bases and J 0 bases; nucleotides not matched to a gene: 5. CDR1 and CDR2 from the germline V gene are SGHRS and YFSETQ. The CDR3 DNA sequence: TGCGCCAGCAGCTTCGGGGGGGGCGCAAGCACAGATACGCAGTATTTT. Protein: CASSFGGGASTDTQYF.

There are many counts of this clonotype. V usage is TRBV5-1 and J usage is TRBJ2-2; 9 bases are shared with TRBD1. The junction had 6 bases not matched to a gene; V was cut back by 6 bases and J by 6 bases. Germline loops: CDR1 SGHRS, CDR2 YFSETQ. This CDR3 spans 14 amino acids. CDR3 nucleotides: TGCGCCAGCACCTCCTGGACAGGGGCCGGGGAGCTGTTTTTT. It specifies CASTSWTGAGELFF.

The sample holds many counts of this clonotype. The chain is built from TRBV20-1 and TRBJ1-6, with a possible D match to TRBD1 (6 bases). CDR3 length: 13 residues. V lost 6 bases and J lost 9, with 15 bases in between. Germline V gives CDR1 DFQATT, CDR2 SNEGSKA (reference sequence). The CDR3 spells CSAFTGPASPLHF. In DNA form, the CDR3 reads TGCAGTGCCTTCACAGGGCCCGCTTCACCCCTCCACTTT.

Remarks on this clonotype: A read error may explain this, as a much larger clone is one base away. The chain carries TRBV5-1 and TRBJ1-2, with D perhaps TRBD1 (5 bases). The CDR3 is 13 residues long. CDR1 is SGHRS and CDR2 is YFSETQ in the germline V gene. Written as DNA, the CDR3 is TGCGCCAGCAGCCCGGGACCGCCGGCTGGCGACACCTTC. Encoded protein: CASSPGPPAGDTF.

The table lists this clonotype with many counts. The chain joins TRBV14 to TRBJ1-1; tentative D call: TRBD1 (5 bases). V gave up 1 base and J gave up 1 base, with 13 bases separating them. CDR3 length: 16 amino acids. Germline assignment: CDR1 SGHDN and CDR2 FVKESK. CDR3 DNA: TGTGCCAGCAGCCAAGGGCTGGACACAACGAACACTGAAGCTTTCTTT. It is translated as CASSQGLDTTNTEAFF.

The sample holds many counts of this clonotype. This chain connects TRBV15 to TRBJ1-3; weak D call: TRBD1 (6 bases). CDR3 length equals 17 residues. Germline V gene lookup returns CDR1 LNHNV and CDR2 YYDKDF (reference sequence). Trimming stripped 8 bases from V and 0 bases from J, with 20 bases between. The CDR3 reads CATARGSRTLSGNTIYF. CDR3 nucleotide sequence: TGTGCCACCGCCAGGGGATCCCGGACTCTCTCTGGAAACACCATATATTTT.

This clonotype was found many times. The rearrangement links TRBV7-3 to TRBJ2-1, with D perhaps matching TRBD1 or TRBD2 (5 bases each). Trimming left V 4 bases short and J 3 bases short, with 13 bases between. Germline-derived CDR1 and CDR2 are SGHTA and FQGTGA. The CDR3 loop spans 15 amino acids. The DNA of the CDR3 is TGTGCCAGCAGCTCCTTTAGGGACGGCTACAATGAGCAGTTCTTC. Translated: CASSSFRDGYNEQFF.

This clonotype has a handful of counts. The rearrangement joins TRBV19 to TRBJ1-1, with TRBD1 matching 8 bases. Trimming at V came to 3 bases and at J to 7 bases, leaving 7 bases not matched to a gene. Per the germline V gene, CDR1 is LNHDA and CDR2 is SQIVND (reference sequence). CDR3 length equals 14 residues. Here the CDR3 DNA reads TGTGCCAGTAGTATTCGGACAGGGCCCTATGAAGCTTTCTTT. As protein: CASSIRTGPYEAFF.

This clonotype was seen at least ten times. CDR3 nucleotide sequence: TGCAGTGCTATAGCGGGAGTTTCCTACGAGCAGTACTTC. It is translated as CSAIAGVSYEQYF. The chain recombines TRBV20-1 with TRBJ2-7; 9 bases match TRBD2. The germline V gene encodes CDR1 DFQATT and CDR2 SNEGSKA (reference sequence). This CDR3 region has 13 residues. V trimming: 4 bases; J trimming: 1 base; junction bases outside the gene matches: 2.

A word on this clonotype: It may be a read error: a sequence one base away is much more abundant. The J gene is TRBJ1-1, the V gene TRBV11-2, with 9 bases aligning to TRBD1. The germline CDR1 and CDR2 sequences are SGHAT and FQNNGV. The CDR3 spans 14 residues. This CDR3 reads CAGSSRDRDTEAFF. CDR3 DNA sequence: TGTGCCGGCAGCTCCCGGGACAGGGACACTGAAGCTTTCTTT.

The sample holds many counts of this clonotype. Here the CDR3 reads CASRASGGRLTDTQYF. The DNA of the CDR3 is TGTGCCAGCAGGGCTAGCGGGGGGCGTCTTACAGATACGCAGTATTTT. The gene calls are TRBV7-2 and TRBJ2-3; 11 bases match TRBD2. This CDR3 has 16 residues. J was trimmed by 3 bases and V by 6 bases; bases with no gene match: 8. Per the germline V gene, CDR1 is SGHTA and CDR2 is FQGNSA.

This clonotype was observed many times. The chain uses TRBV10-3 and TRBJ1-1; D is unresolved. CDR1 is ENHRY, CDR2 SYGVKD, per germline. V was clipped by 3 bases and J by 1 base, with 12 bases between them. The CDR3 sequence is 15 residues long. CDR3 protein: CAISDTRRENTEAFF. For the CDR3, the DNA is TGTGCCATCAGTGACACCCGGAGAGAGAACACTGAAGCTTTCTTT.

This clonotype was found many times. V and J are TRBV20-1 and TRBJ2-1; 15 positions match TRBD2. CDR1 is DFQATT and CDR2 is SNEGSKA in the germline V gene (reference sequence). Trimming at V came to 0 bases and at J to 6 bases, leaving 9 bases not matched to a gene. The CDR3 contains 18 residues. The CDR3 spells CSARDFGLAGGRSNEQFF. DNA for the CDR3: TGCAGTGCTAGAGATTTTGGACTAGCGGGGGGGCGAAGCAATGAGCAGTTCTTC.

This clonotype was recorded many times. The CDR3 bases are TGTGCCAGCAGCTCCTCGGGTCGGCGGCAAGAGACCCAGTACTTC. Protein product: CASSSSGRRQETQYF. The genes are TRBV12-3 or TRBV12-4 and TRBJ2-5; D is ambiguous. The CDR3 loop spans 15 amino acids. Trimming took 6 bases from V and 2 from J, leaving 16 bases between them.

This clonotype was counted many times. The chain uses TRBV10-3 and TRBJ2-7; D perhaps matches TRBD1 (6 bases). Between the trimmed V and J ends, which lost 6 bases and 2 bases, there was a span of 14 bases. The CDR3 covers 14 residues. Germline V gene data show CDR1 as ENHRY and CDR2 as SYGVKD. The DNA for the CDR3 is TGTGCCATCAGGCCCCGGGACACCCCCTACGAGCAGTACTTC. This gives the protein CAIRPRDTPYEQYF.

Regarding this clonotype: It is likely a read error, because the conserved phenylalanine at the end of the CDR3 is missing. This chain joins TRBV12-3 or TRBV12-4 and TRBJ1-2; tentative D call: TRBD1 (5 bases). Trimming pared 6 bases from V and 0 bases from J, leaving 11 bases between. The CDR3 sequence is 14 residues long. CDR3 in DNA: TGTGCCAGCAGCCTGACAGCTGCTAACTATGGCTACACCTAC. This translates into CASSLTAANYGYTY.

There are many counts of this clonotype. The chain recombines TRBV4-2 with TRBJ2-3; 9 positions agree with TRBD2. Germline values: CDR1 LGHNA, CDR2 YNFKEQ. The CDR3 sequence is 16 residues long. Trimming cost V 8 bases and J 0 bases; bases outside gene matches: 9. The CDR3 region has the DNA TGTGCCAGCGGGATACAGACTAGCGGTAGCACAGATACGCAGTATTTT. Translation: CASGIQTSGSTDTQYF.